The entry below describes one T cell receptor beta chain. What it recognizes is unknown. These data originate in a study of CD8+ T cells in alopecia areata. Turning to the study itself: Scoring treated patients' severity relied on the percentage of scalp area affected. Study-level findings and limits: Tofacitinib significantly lowered scalp clonality and expanded CD8+ clones among the top 100. It was observed that many expanded lesional clones persisted in scalp and blood during tofacitinib.

Extracted RNA was reverse transcribed into cDNA, the sequencing template. Clones were read by immunoSEQ multiplex PCR, and TCRdb kept only the in-frame ones, dropping some. The sample has just over 150,000 clones; under 70% are singletons. Treatment noted: oral pan-JAK inhibitor, 5-10 mg twice daily. Both CD4+ and CD8+ T cells were separated by sorting PBMCs. Material: CD4+ T cells sorted from blood, obtained at week 4, from a patient treated with tofacitinib. This clonotype was sampled from a human donor with alopecia areata.

The CDR3 DNA follows: TGTGCCAGCAGGGCCAGAGCGGGGTACGGCACAGATACGCAGTATTTT. Protein product: CASRARAGYGTDTQYF. The V call is TRBV2, the J call TRBJ2-3, with 7 bases fitting TRBD2. Germline assignment: CDR1 SNHLY and CDR2 FYNNEI. The V and J ends lost 6 bases and 1 base, in that order; junction bases with no gene match: 10. The CDR3 runs to 16 residues.